The rows below give T cell receptor beta chains drawn from one sample of a study of post-analysis software for immune sequencing data. TCRdb analysed the PCR reads with MiXCR anew, one entry per CDR3 protein. Of hundreds of thousands of distinct CDR3 sequences detected, less than 35% appear once; the ten largest clones hold roughly 0.54%. Sequenced input: blood. All receptors come from a girl aged 5 to 17 with multiple sclerosis. CDR3s include the opening cysteine and the closing phenylalanine or tryptophan.

TRBV20-1 | CSAHVSKGDGYTF
TRBV20-1 | CSASGGQETQYF
TRBV9 | CASSVAATSADNEQFF
TRBV12-5 | CASGLGRQENNEQFF
TRBV20-1 | CSARGTPDGQRQYF
TRBV20-1 | CSARDSSRNTGELFF
TRBV28 | CASSLWWDSVRETRYF
TRBV11-2 | CASSLSGGLIYNEQFF
TRBV11-2 | CASSSLRKQEDYGYTF
TRBV7-3 | CASSLTRTSAAYNEQFF
TRBV10-1 | CASSVSTGAAHEQYF
TRBV24-1 | CATSDSGTGSWETQYF
TRBV12-3/TRBV12-4 | CASSWGVEDTEAFF